This T cell receptor (beta chain) came from a study of shared clonotypes between healthy human individuals. The assay was immunoSEQ multiplex PCR, and TCRdb's table has in-frame clones only and misses some. The sample has 180,000 or so clones; 90% to 95% are singletons. The CDR3 runs 13 residues. V was shortened by 4 bases and J by 0 bases, with 9 bases between the two germline ends. Germline loops: CDR1 SQVTM, CDR2 ANQGSEA. This clonotype was sampled from a woman in her thirties in good health. This rearrangement joins TRBV29-1 to TRBJ1-2; D gene unclear. Source material: naive CD4+ T cells sorted from blood. Stated subset: CD45RA+ positively selected. The CDR3 DNA reads as TGCAGCGTTGGATGGAGAGCTAACTATGGCTACACCTTC. Its translation: CSVGWRANYGYTF.